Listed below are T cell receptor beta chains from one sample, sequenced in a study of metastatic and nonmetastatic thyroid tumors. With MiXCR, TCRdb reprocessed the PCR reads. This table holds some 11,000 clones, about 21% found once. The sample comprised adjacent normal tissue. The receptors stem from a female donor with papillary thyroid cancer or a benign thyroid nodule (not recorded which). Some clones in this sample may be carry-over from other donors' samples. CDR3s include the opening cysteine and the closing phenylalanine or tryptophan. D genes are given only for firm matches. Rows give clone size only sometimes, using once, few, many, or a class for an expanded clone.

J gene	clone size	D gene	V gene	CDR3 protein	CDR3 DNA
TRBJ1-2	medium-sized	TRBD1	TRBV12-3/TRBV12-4	CASRGGQGLNYGYTF	TGTGCCAGCAGGGGGGGACAGGGCTTAAACTATGGCTACACCTTC
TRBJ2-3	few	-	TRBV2	CASSGSPWDTQYF	TGCGCCAGCTCTGGATCCCCGTGGGATACGCAGTATTTT
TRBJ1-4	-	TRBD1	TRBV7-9	CASSSIRQQGVIEKLFF	TGTGCCAGCAGCTCCATCCGCCAACAGGGGGTAATTGAAAAACTGTTTTTT
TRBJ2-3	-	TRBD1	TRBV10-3	CAISGGQDKPDTQCF	TGTGCCATCAGTGGGGGACAGGACAAGCCAGATACGCAGTGTTTT
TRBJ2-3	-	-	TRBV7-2	CASTPPTDTQYF	TGTGCCAGCACCCCCCCCACAGATACGCAGTATTTT
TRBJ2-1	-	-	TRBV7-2	CASSLHGGRQFF	TGTGCCAGCAGCCTCCACGGGGGTCGTCAGTTCTTC
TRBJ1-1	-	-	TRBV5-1	CASYSQENTEAFF	TGCGCCAGCTATTCCCAAGAGAACACTGAAGCTTTCTTT
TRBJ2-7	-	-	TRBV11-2	CTISSRGSEQYF	TGTACCATCAGCTCCAGGGGATCCGAGCAGTACTTC
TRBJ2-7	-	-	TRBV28	CASSPLLGRYEQYF	TGTGCCAGCAGTCCCCTTTTGGGGAGGTACGAGCAGTACTTC
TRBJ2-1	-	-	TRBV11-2	CASSLRGGFYNEQFF	TGTGCCAGCAGCTTACGAGGGGGGTTCTACAATGAGCAGTTCTTC
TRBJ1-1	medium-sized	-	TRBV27	CASSLGGGTEAFF	TGTGCCAGCAGCCTGGGGGGCGGCACTGAAGCTTTCTTT
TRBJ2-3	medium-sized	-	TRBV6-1	CASTSGGGGGTDTQYF	TGTGCCAGCACCTCGGGTGGGGGGGGCGGCACAGATACGCAGTATTTT
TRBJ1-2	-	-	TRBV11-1	CASSLALSPGGYGYTF	TGTGCCAGCAGCTTAGCGCTTTCACCCGGAGGCTATGGCTACACCTTC
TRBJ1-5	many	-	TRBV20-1	CSARIRGMLSNQPQHF	TGCAGTGCTAGAATCCGGGGGATGCTCAGCAATCAGCCCCAGCATTTT
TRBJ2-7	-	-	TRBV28	CTSRIPQGYEQYF	TGTACCAGCAGGATCCCACAGGGCTACGAGCAGTACTTC
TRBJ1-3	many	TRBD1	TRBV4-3	CASSQEVGQGFGNTIYF	TGCGCCAGCAGCCAAGAGGTGGGACAGGGGTTTGGAAACACCATATATTTT